This entry lists 6 T cell receptor beta chains sequenced from one sample in a study of shared clonotypes between healthy human individuals (dated by TCRdb to the early 2020s). The library was built by means of the immunoSEQ multiplex PCR assay. TCRdb mirrors the immuneACCESS table, restricted to in-frame sequences. Some clones are absent from its copies; in checked studies, under half trace to an unresolved V gene, and the reason for the others is unknown. The sample profile shows about 2.2 million clones; 85% to 95% of them were found once. The top ten hold around 1.7% of the sample. CD8 naive samples were CD45RO-negative cells positively selected for CCR7, giving a CD45RA+CCR7+ population that excluded TemRA cells. Sequencing was carried out using naive CD8+ T cells from PBMCs. This sample's cell subset or site label indicates: CD45RA+CCR7+. Source of these receptors: a man aged 18 to 35 in good health. Some clones in this sample may be carry-over from other donors' samples.

The chain links TRBV4-2 to TRBJ2-1; D unresolved. Trimming took 8 bases from V and 8 from J, leaving 16 bases between them. This CDR3 has 13 residues. Germline CDR1 is LGHNA and CDR2 is YNFKEQ. CDR3 loop: CASSSSIGDEQFF. CDR3 DNA: TGTGCCAGCTCCTCGAGCATTGGCGATGAGCAGTTCTTC.

As to this clone: At one boundary the junction diverges from the germline segment, which might be a read error. The CDR3 sequence is CASSRADSNGYAF. The CDR3, as DNA: TGTGCCAGCAGCAGAGCGGACAGCAATGGCTACGCCTTC. The chain combines TRBV7-9 with TRBJ1-2; tentative D call: TRBD1 (6 bases). The germline CDR1 and CDR2 sequences are SEHNR and FQNEAQ (reference sequence). The CDR3 totals 13 residues. Full variable domain (missing parts from reference TRBV7-9 and TRBJ1-2): DTGVSQNPRHKITKRGQNVTFRCDPISEHNRLYWYRQTLGQGPEFLTYFQNEAQLEKSRLLSDRFSAERPKGSFSTLEIQRTEQGDSAMYLCASSRADSNGYAFGSGTRLTVV.

The chain recombines TRBV9 with TRBJ2-3; the match to TRBD1 covers 9 bases. The CDR3 extends over 15 amino acids. Per the germline V gene, CDR1 is SGDLS and CDR2 is YYNGEE. V gave up 4 bases and J gave up 4 bases; unmatched junction bases: 7. This CDR3 is CASSSRDRAPDTQYF. The DNA for the CDR3 is TGTGCCAGCAGCTCCCGGGACAGGGCCCCAGATACGCAGTATTTT. Supplemented by reference TRBV9 and TRBJ2-3, the full variable domain reads DSGVTQTPKHLITATGQRVTLRCSPRSGDLSVYWYQQSLDQGLQFLIQYYNGEERAKGNILERFSAQQFPDLHSELNLSSLELGDSALYFCASSSRDRAPDTQYFGPGTRLTVL.

This clone was detected only once. V is TRBV5-6 and J is TRBJ2-3; the D gene is possibly TRBD2 (5 bases). Germline V gene sequence: CDR1 SGHDT, CDR2 YYEEEE. The CDR3 extends over 18 amino acids. Trimming pared 3 bases from V and 2 bases from J, leaving 22 bases between. The CDR3 here is CASSSGVERFGHTDTQYF. The CDR3 DNA reads as TGTGCCAGCAGCTCCGGGGTGGAGCGTTTCGGGCACACAGATACGCAGTATTTT.

This chain uses TRBV29-1 with TRBJ1-2; the D is unclear. Germline V gene data show CDR1 as SQVTM and CDR2 as ANQGSEA. The CDR3 is made up of 11 amino acids. With 4 bases removed from V and 4 bases from J, the gap between germline ends came to 7 bases. CDR3 bases: TGCAGCGTTGCAGTAGTCTATGGCTACACCTTC. Encoded protein: CSVAVVYGYTF.

The chain has TRBV28 and TRBJ1-5; D is ambiguous. The CDR3 covers 18 residues. Trimming shortened V by 5 bases and J by 0 bases, and 20 bases separated the two germline ends. CDR1 and CDR2 (germline): MDHEN, SYDVKM. DNA for the CDR3: TGTGCCAGCAGTGCGACAAGTGAGAGAGCTTATAGCAATCAGCCCCAGCATTTT. This sequence encodes CASSATSERAYSNQPQHF.